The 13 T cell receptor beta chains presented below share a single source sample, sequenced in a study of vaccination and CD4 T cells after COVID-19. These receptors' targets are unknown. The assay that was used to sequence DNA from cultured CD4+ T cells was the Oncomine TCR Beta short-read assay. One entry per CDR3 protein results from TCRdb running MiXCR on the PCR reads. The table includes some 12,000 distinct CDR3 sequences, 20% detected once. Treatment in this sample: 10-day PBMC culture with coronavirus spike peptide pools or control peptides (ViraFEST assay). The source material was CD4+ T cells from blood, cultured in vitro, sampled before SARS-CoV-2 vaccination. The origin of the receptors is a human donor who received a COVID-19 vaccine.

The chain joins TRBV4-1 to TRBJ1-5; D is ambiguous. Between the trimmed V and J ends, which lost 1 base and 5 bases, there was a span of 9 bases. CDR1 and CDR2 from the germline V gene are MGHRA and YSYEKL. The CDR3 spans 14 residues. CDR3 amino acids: CASSQAGSYQPQHF. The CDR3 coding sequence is TGCGCCAGCAGCCAAGCGGGCAGTTATCAGCCCCAGCATTTT.

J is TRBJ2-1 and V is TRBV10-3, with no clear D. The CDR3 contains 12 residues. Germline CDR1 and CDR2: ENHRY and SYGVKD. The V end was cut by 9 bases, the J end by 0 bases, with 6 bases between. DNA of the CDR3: TGTGCCATAAGGAGCTCCTACAATGAGCAGTTCTTC. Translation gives CAIRSSYNEQFF.

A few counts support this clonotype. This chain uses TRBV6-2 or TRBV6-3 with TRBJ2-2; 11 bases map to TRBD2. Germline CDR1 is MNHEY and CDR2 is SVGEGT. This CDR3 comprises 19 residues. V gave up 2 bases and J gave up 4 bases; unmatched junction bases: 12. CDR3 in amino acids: CASSYGSSGGLRRTGELFF. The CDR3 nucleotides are TGTGCCAGCAGTTACGGTTCTAGCGGGGGGCTAAGGCGCACCGGGGAGCTGTTTTTT.

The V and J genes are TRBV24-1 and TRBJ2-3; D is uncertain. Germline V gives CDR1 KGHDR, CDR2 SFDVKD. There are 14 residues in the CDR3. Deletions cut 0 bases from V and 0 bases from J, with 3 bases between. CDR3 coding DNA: TGTGCCACCAGTGATTTGAGTAGCACAGATACGCAGTATTTT. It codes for CATSDLSSTDTQYF.

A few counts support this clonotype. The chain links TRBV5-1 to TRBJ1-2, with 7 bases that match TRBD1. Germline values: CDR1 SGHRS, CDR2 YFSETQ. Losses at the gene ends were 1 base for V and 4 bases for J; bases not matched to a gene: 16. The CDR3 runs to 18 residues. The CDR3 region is CASSLSRDRIPSPYGYTF. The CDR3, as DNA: TGCGCCAGCAGCTTGTCTCGGGACAGAATACCTTCCCCCTATGGCTACACCTTC.

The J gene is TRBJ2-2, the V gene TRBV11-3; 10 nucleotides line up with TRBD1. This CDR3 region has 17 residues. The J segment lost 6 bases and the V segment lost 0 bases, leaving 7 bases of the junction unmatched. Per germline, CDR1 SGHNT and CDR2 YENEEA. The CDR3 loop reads CASSLDPDRGRAGELFF. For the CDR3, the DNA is TGTGCCAGCAGCTTAGACCCCGACAGGGGGCGCGCCGGGGAGCTGTTTTTT.

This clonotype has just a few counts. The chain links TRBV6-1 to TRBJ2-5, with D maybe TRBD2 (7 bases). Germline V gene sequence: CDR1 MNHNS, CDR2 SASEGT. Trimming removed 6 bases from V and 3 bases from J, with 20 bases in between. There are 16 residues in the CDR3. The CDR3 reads CASSPQGGDGEETQYF. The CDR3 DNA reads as TGTGCCAGCAGCCCCCAAGGGGGGGATGGCGAAGAGACCCAGTACTTC.

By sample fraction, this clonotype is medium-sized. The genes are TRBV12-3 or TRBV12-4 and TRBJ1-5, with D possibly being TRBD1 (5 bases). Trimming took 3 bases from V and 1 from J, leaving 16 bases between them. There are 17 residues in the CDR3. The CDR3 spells CASSFGTILTSNQPQHF. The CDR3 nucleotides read TGTGCCAGCAGTTTTGGGACTATACTCACAAGCAATCAGCCCCAGCATTTT.

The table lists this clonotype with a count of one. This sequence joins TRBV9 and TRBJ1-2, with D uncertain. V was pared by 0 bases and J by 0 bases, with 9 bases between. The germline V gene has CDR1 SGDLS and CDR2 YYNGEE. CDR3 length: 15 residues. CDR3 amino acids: CASSVDWATNYGYTF. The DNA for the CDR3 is TGTGCCAGCAGCGTAGATTGGGCTACTAACTATGGCTACACCTTC.

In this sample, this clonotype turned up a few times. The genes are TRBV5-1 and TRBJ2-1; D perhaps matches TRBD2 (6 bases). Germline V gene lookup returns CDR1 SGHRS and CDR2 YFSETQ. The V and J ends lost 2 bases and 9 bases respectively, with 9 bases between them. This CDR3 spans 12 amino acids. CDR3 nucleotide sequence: TGCGCCAGCAGCTTAAACGGGGGTGAGCAGTTCTTC. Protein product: CASSLNGGEQFF.

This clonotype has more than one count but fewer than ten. The CDR3 DNA is TGTGCCAGCAGAAGCGGACAGGGACGCACCAGCGAGCAGTACTTC. This codes for CASRSGQGRTSEQYF. The rearrangement uses TRBV27 and TRBJ2-7; 8 bases match TRBD1. After removal of 6 bases from V and 6 bases from J, the junction contained 13 bases not matched to a gene. The germline gives CDR1 MNHEY, CDR2 SMNVEV (reference sequence). This CDR3 is built from 15 residues.

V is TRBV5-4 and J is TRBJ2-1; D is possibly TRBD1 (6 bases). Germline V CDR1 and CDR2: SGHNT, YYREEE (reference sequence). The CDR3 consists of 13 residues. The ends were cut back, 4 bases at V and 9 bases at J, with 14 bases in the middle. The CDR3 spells CASSTVQGGEQFF. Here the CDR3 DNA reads TGTGCCAGCAGCACCGTACAGGGTGGTGAGCAGTTCTTC.

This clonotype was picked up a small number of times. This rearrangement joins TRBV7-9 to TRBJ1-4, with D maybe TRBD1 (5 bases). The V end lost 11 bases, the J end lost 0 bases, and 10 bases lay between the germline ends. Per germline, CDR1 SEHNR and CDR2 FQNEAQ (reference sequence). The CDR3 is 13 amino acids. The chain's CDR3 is CAGAGATNEKLFF. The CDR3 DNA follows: TGTGCCGGGGCCGGTGCAACTAATGAAAAACTGTTTTTT.